These 31 T cell receptor beta chains share one sample of origin, sequenced in a study of T cells expressing NK-cell markers. TCRdb reworked the 5' RACE reads into one entry per CDR3 protein, no DNA. This sample carries roughly 430,000 distinct CDR3 sequences, with approximately 7% going to the ten biggest clones. Sequencing input: blood T cells: a sorted CD56 or NKG2C T cell subset, CD4+ or CD8+ T cells, or bulk PBMC T cells (not recorded which). These receptors were collected from a woman between 18 and 75 years old in good health.

The chain couples TRBV30 to TRBJ2-1; TCRdb selects TRBD2, and the lack of DNA leaves this call unchecked. The germline V gene has CDR1 GTSNPN and CDR2 SVGIG (reference sequence). The CDR3 runs to 16 residues. CDR3 protein: CAWSDVRTSGYNEQFF. The full variable domain, rest sourced from reference TRBV30 and TRBJ2-1, is SQTIHQWPATLVQPVGSPLSLECTVEGTSNPNLYWYRQAAGRGLQLLFYSVGIGQISSEVPQNLSASRPQDRQFILSSKKLLLSDSGFYLCAWSDVRTSGYNEQFFGPGTRLTVL.

The chain couples TRBV7-7 to TRBJ2-5; TCRdb reports TRBD1, a call that lacks DNA to check it against. The germline CDR1 and CDR2 sequences are SSHAT and FNYEAQ (reference sequence). The CDR3 sequence is 14 residues long. CDR3 in amino acids: CASSTGTGGQTQYF.

This chain connects TRBV25-1 to TRBJ2-7; the D call of TRBD1 rests on TCRdb alone, since no DNA is present to check it. This CDR3 spans 15 amino acids. The germline gives CDR1 MGHDK, CDR2 SYGVNS. CDR3 sequence reads: CASSDDGTGAFKQYF.

The chain links TRBV28 to TRBJ2-2; TCRdb's D call of TRBD1 is untestable without DNA. Germline lookup yields CDR1 MDHEN and CDR2 SYDVKM. The CDR3 sequence is 16 residues long. CDR3 loop: CASSFHGTGDAGELFF.

The chain links TRBV7-2 to TRBJ1-2; no DNA is available, so the TRBD1 call from TCRdb remains unchecked. The CDR3 loop spans 14 amino acids. The germline gives CDR1 SGHTA, CDR2 FQGNSA. CDR3 in amino acids: CASSSLGTVYGYTF. Drawing the rest from reference TRBV7-2 and TRBJ1-2, the complete variable domain is GAGVSQSPSNKVTEKGKDVELRCDPISGHTALYWYRQSLGQGLEFLIYFQGNSAPDKSGLPSDRFSAERTGGSVSTLTIQRTQQEDSAVYLCASSSLGTVYGYTFGSGTRLTVV.

V is TRBV7-2 and J is TRBJ2-1; TCRdb calls TRBD2, which cannot be checked without DNA. This CDR3 has 15 residues. The germline gives CDR1 SGHTA, CDR2 FQGNSA. The CDR3 spells CASSLARDYHNEQFF.

The chain has TRBV20-1 and TRBJ2-5; lacking DNA, the TRBD2 call made by TCRdb goes unchecked. This CDR3 region has 17 residues. The germline CDR1 and CDR2 sequences are DFQATT and SNEGSKA (reference sequence). The CDR3 is CSAIRDFHFGGQETQYF.

This chain links TRBV5-5 with TRBJ2-1. The CDR3 is made up of 14 amino acids. The germline V gene encodes CDR1 SGHKS and CDR2 YYEKEE (reference sequence). The CDR3 region is CASSLVPINDEQFF. The entire variable domain, with the rest obtained from reference TRBV5-5 and TRBJ2-1, is as follows: DAGVTQSPTHLIKTRGQQVTLRCSPISGHKSVSWYQQVLGQGPQFIFQYYEKEERGRGNFPDRFSARQFPNYSSELNVNALLLGDSALYLCASSLVPINDEQFFGPGTRLTVL.

The rearrangement joins TRBV7-2 to TRBJ2-1; the D call from TCRdb, TRBD1, cannot be confirmed without DNA. CDR3 size: 13 residues. The germline CDR1 and CDR2 sequences are SGHTA and FQGNSA. CDR3 in amino acids: CASSPGDSYEQFF.

The chain links TRBV20-1 to TRBJ1-6. CDR3 size: 13 residues. Germline values: CDR1 DFQATT, CDR2 SNEGSKA (reference sequence). CDR3 residues: CSAAWEYNSPLHF.

V gene TRBV20-1 combines with J gene TRBJ2-1; TCRdb's D gene call, TRBD2, goes unchecked for lack of DNA. The CDR3 runs to 14 residues. Per germline, CDR1 DFQATT and CDR2 SNEGSKA (reference sequence). The CDR3 sequence: CSARGQSGYNEQFF.

CDR3 region: CASSPDRVPNYGYTF. The V gene is TRBV7-2, the J gene TRBJ1-2; TCRdb's D call of TRBD1 is untestable without DNA. From germline, CDR1 is SGHTA and CDR2 FQGNSA. The CDR3 spans 15 residues.

The chain carries TRBV4-3 and TRBJ1-1; with no DNA, the TCRdb D assignment of TRBD1 cannot be verified. Germline V gives CDR1 LGHNA, CDR2 YSLEER. The CDR3 extends over 15 amino acids. CDR3 in amino acids: CASSHGDRAKDEAFF.

The chain is built from TRBV24-1 and TRBJ2-3; TCRdb returns TRBD1, unconfirmable since there is no DNA. Germline V gene sequence: CDR1 KGHDR, CDR2 SFDVKD. This CDR3 contains 16 residues. CDR3 loop: CATSDYRASSTDTQYF.

The rearrangement joins TRBV5-1 to TRBJ2-2; TCRdb outputs TRBD1, but without DNA this stays unchecked. Germline V lookup: CDR1 SGHRS, CDR2 YFSETQ. This CDR3 contains 18 residues. CDR3 protein: CASSLLGGVWMNTGELFF.

The CDR3 is CASQRDSYNEQFF. J is TRBJ2-1 and V is TRBV7-2; the TCRdb call, TRBD1, lacks DNA for checking. Germline V CDR1 and CDR2: SGHTA, FQGNSA. The CDR3 is made up of 13 amino acids.

The genes are TRBV20-1 and TRBJ2-3; lacking DNA, the TRBD1 call made by TCRdb goes unchecked. Germline V gene sequence: CDR1 DFQATT, CDR2 SNEGSKA (reference sequence). There are 15 residues in the CDR3. The CDR3 protein is CSARGGTGPTDTQYF.

This chain joins TRBV5-1 and TRBJ2-1; the TCRdb call, TRBD2, lacks DNA for checking. The V gene's germline CDR1 is SGHRS and CDR2 YFSETQ. The CDR3 is 15 residues long. The CDR3 reads CASSTSGTTYNEQFF.

The chain uses TRBV4-2 and TRBJ2-3. The CDR3 is 15 residues long. Germline CDR1 LGHNA, CDR2 YNFKEQ. The chain's CDR3 is CASSQDLVATDTQYF.

The chain combines TRBV12-3 or TRBV12-4 with TRBJ2-5; checking the TCRdb D call of TRBD1 is not possible without DNA. This CDR3 has 15 amino acids. CDR3 residues: CASSPGSGGKETQYF.

The chain couples TRBV20-1 to TRBJ2-2; the D call of TRBD2 rests on TCRdb alone, since no DNA is present to check it. This CDR3 has 13 amino acids. Germline V gene lookup returns CDR1 DFQATT and CDR2 SNEGSKA (reference sequence). The CDR3 protein is CSASREGTGELFF.

This rearrangement joins TRBV20-1 to TRBJ2-5. Germline V gene data show CDR1 as DFQATT and CDR2 as SNEGSKA (reference sequence). The CDR3 is 17 residues long. The CDR3 loop is CSVPTRGYASVGETQYF.

CDR3 loop: CASSPVERYGYTF. The chain employs TRBV6-1 and TRBJ1-2. This CDR3 spans 13 amino acids. Germline assignment: CDR1 MNHNS and CDR2 SASEGT.

V usage is TRBV13 and J usage is TRBJ2-1; TCRdb designates TRBD1, a call that cannot be tested without DNA. The CDR3 is made up of 17 amino acids. Germline V CDR1 and CDR2: PRHDT, FYEKMQ (reference sequence). This CDR3 is CASSEGQGARNYNEQFF.

The V gene is TRBV12-3 or TRBV12-4, the J gene TRBJ1-2; TCRdb calls TRBD1, which cannot be checked without DNA. The CDR3 contains 14 residues. The CDR3 protein is CASSLGGLIRGYTF.

The chain uses TRBV4-3 and TRBJ2-3; TCRdb's D gene call, TRBD1, goes unchecked for lack of DNA. The CDR3 covers 15 residues. Germline lookup yields CDR1 LGHNA and CDR2 YSLEER. Here the CDR3 reads CASSQGLGNTDTQYF.

The chain joins TRBV5-4 to TRBJ1-1. The CDR3 sequence is 16 residues long. CDR1 is SGHNT, CDR2 YYREEE, per germline (reference sequence). The CDR3 protein is CASSSGRGGEGTEAFF.

The chain joins TRBV4-1 to TRBJ2-1; TCRdb's assignment of TRBD2 cannot be checked, as there is no DNA. CDR1 is MGHRA, CDR2 YSYEKL, per germline. This CDR3 has 19 residues. The CDR3 spells CASSQHGDAGTSGDNEQFF.

This chain connects TRBV20-1 to TRBJ2-1; TCRdb's D gene call, TRBD2, goes unchecked for lack of DNA. Germline V gene sequence: CDR1 DFQATT, CDR2 SNEGSKA (reference sequence). This CDR3 is built from 14 residues. The CDR3 loop is CSATAGTFYNEQFF.

This sequence joins TRBV7-2 and TRBJ2-1; TCRdb picks TRBD1, but there is no DNA to check that call. The CDR3 extends over 16 amino acids. In germline, CDR1 is SGHTA, CDR2 FQGNSA. The CDR3 loop reads CASSQLTGVGRNEQFF.

The chain recombines TRBV7-2 with TRBJ2-1; TCRdb outputs TRBD1, but without DNA this stays unchecked. In germline, CDR1 is SGHTA, CDR2 FQGNSA. This CDR3 contains 14 residues. The CDR3: CASRTTGSTIEQFF. The full variable domain, rest sourced from reference TRBV7-2 and TRBJ2-1, is GAGVSQSPSNKVTEKGKDVELRCDPISGHTALYWYRQSLGQGLEFLIYFQGNSAPDKSGLPSDRFSAERTGGSVSTLTIQRTQQEDSAVYLCASRTTGSTIEQFFGPGTRLTVL.